There are a few counts of the clone carrying this T cell receptor (beta chain). The antigen is unknown. V was clipped by 6 bases and J by 6 bases, with 20 bases between them. CDR3 length equals 14 residues. Germline V gene lookup returns CDR1 SQVTM and CDR2 ANQGSEA. Some clones are missing from TCRdb's copy, which holds only in-frame ones; the method was immunoSEQ multiplex PCR. The repertoire consists of roughly 250,000 clones, with less than 75% occurring once and the leading ten covering roughly 15%. This entry is derived from a study of cytotoxic CD8 clonotypes in ibrutinib-treated CLL. Study-level findings and limits: The study found clonality rose at ibrutinib response, then fell toward baseline at progression.

This chain connects TRBV29-1 to TRBJ1-2; possibly TRBD1 for D (5 bases). The specimen was PBMCs, collected after 24 months of ibrutinib treatment. The origin of this receptor is a human donor with chronic lymphocytic leukemia. CDR3 sequence: CSVQSMPGADGYTF. The CDR3 region has the DNA TGCAGCGTCCAATCTATGCCCGGGGCTGATGGCTACACCTTC. Full variable domain (rest looked up from reference TRBV29-1 and TRBJ1-2): SAVISQKPSRDICQRGTSLTIQCQVDSQVTMMFWYRQQPGQSLTLIATANQGSEATYESGFVIDKFPISRPNLTFSTLTVSNMSPEDSSIYLCSVQSMPGADGYTFGSGTRLTVV.